Below, 10 T cell receptor beta chains from the same sample are listed, as sequenced in a study of Ad26.COV2.S vaccination and SARS-CoV-2 variants. Measured with immunoSEQ multiplex PCR; TCRdb has only the in-frame clones, and not every one. The sample lists about 350,000 clones; 86% were seen once. Treatment reported: 19 received Ad26.COV2.S at low or high dose, single or two shots; 5 received placebo; per-sample allocation not given. Specimens were obtained on day 63 following the first vaccine or placebo injection. Sequences were derived from peripheral blood, sampled in a trial of Ad26.COV2.S vaccine versus placebo. These receptors originate from a person between 18 and 65 years old who received the Ad26.COV2.S COVID-19 vaccine or a placebo.

The gene calls are TRBV7-2 and TRBJ2-3; possibly TRBD2 for D (5 bases). This CDR3 has 14 amino acids. Germline CDR1 is SGHTA and CDR2 is FQGNSA. Trimming left V 3 bases short and J 1 base short, with 8 bases between. CDR3 DNA sequence: TGTGCCAGCAGCTTGGCGCGGGGCACAGATACGCAGTATTTT. This sequence encodes CASSLARGTDTQYF.

V usage is TRBV7-9 and J usage is TRBJ2-1, with D uncertain. Germline-derived CDR1 and CDR2 are SEHNR and FQNEAQ (reference sequence). This CDR3 spans 13 amino acids. V lost 5 bases and J 2 bases, leaving 7 bases between the germline ends. The CDR3 nucleotides read TGTGCCAGCAGCGGCGGAGCCTACAATGAGCAGTTCTTC. Amino acid sequence: CASSGGAYNEQFF.

This sequence joins TRBV2 and TRBJ1-5, with 8 bases matching TRBD1. Per germline, CDR1 SNHLY and CDR2 FYNNEI. Unmatched junction bases numbered 3, after V lost 6 bases and J lost 2 bases. There are 14 residues in the CDR3. The CDR3 sequence is CASRPTGGNQPQHF. As DNA, the CDR3 is TGTGCCAGCAGGCCGACAGGGGGCAATCAGCCCCAGCATTTT.

This chain links TRBV5-6 with TRBJ2-1, with 9 bases that match TRBD2. The V gene's germline CDR1 is SGHDT and CDR2 YYEEEE. CDR3 length equals 16 residues. V trimming: 1 base; J trimming: 9 bases; junction bases outside the gene matches: 11. CDR3 sequence: CASSLYAGGPLSEQFF. CDR3 bases: TGTGCCAGCAGCTTGTACGCGGGAGGGCCTTTAAGTGAGCAGTTCTTC.

This clone was detected only once. The CDR3 here is CASSKQAYQPQHF. Here the CDR3 DNA reads TGTGCCAGTAGTAAACAGGCTTATCAGCCCCAGCATTTT. The gene calls are TRBV19 and TRBJ1-5; D is perhaps TRBD1 (5 bases). Trimming left V 4 bases short and J 5 bases short, with 9 bases between. CDR3 length equals 13 residues. Looked up from germline, CDR1 is LNHDA and CDR2 is SQIVND (reference sequence).

On this clone: This same CDR3 is encoded by further DNA sequences in the sample. The V and J genes are TRBV28 and TRBJ1-2; unclear D gene. This CDR3 has 12 residues. V was pared by 6 bases and J by 4 bases, with 9 bases between. CDR1 and CDR2 (germline): MDHEN, SYDVKM. CDR3 bases: TGTGCCAGCAGCCCCCGGGCCTATGGCTACACCTTC. This codes for CASSPRAYGYTF.

In DNA form, the CDR3 reads TGTGCCAGCAGTTTATATGGGTACAATCAGCCCCAGCATTTT. Its translation is CASSLYGYNQPQHF. The gene calls are TRBV27 and TRBJ1-5; D call uncertain. CDR3 size: 14 residues. Trimming left V 1 base short and J 3 bases short, with 7 bases between. Germline V gene sequence: CDR1 MNHEY, CDR2 SMNVEV (reference sequence).

The genes are TRBV7-9 and TRBJ1-4; no reliable D call. The CDR3 is made up of 15 amino acids. Germline V gene sequence: CDR1 SEHNR, CDR2 FQNEAQ (reference sequence). Trimming removed 5 bases at V and 4 bases at J, with 14 bases between. The CDR3 sequence: CASSLNGQSNEKLFF. Written as DNA, the CDR3 is TGTGCCAGCAGCCTCAACGGGCAGAGTAATGAAAAACTGTTTTTT.

The J gene is TRBJ2-1, the V gene TRBV19; 9 bases fit TRBD1. J lost 7 bases, V lost 4 bases, and 11 bases had no gene match. The germline V gene has CDR1 LNHDA and CDR2 SQIVND (reference sequence). There are 16 residues in the CDR3. Here the CDR3 DNA reads TGTGCCAGTAGTACCGGGACAGGGCCCCTCTTGAATGAGCAGTTCTTC. Amino acids: CASSTGTGPLLNEQFF.

V usage is TRBV4-2 and J usage is TRBJ2-7, with 9 bases aligning to TRBD2. Germline assignment: CDR1 LGHNA and CDR2 YNFKEQ. The trim removed 0 bases at V and 6 bases at J, leaving 6 bases unmatched. The CDR3 contains 15 residues. The CDR3 DNA sequence: TGTGCCAGCAGCCAAGAAGGACTAGCGCTAGCCGAGCAGTACTTC. Encoded protein: CASSQEGLALAEQYF.